This TCR beta chain was recorded in a study of blood T cell repertoires in COVID-19 (TCRdb year 2020). Looking at the study overall: Samples from collaborators originated in the United States, Italy and Spain and spanned both the acute and convalescent phases of COVID-19. The material from the prospective study consisted of cDNA or gDNA derived from T cells, B-cell-depleted T cells, or PBMCs. Deeply sampled blood TCRbeta repertoires from subjects exposed to, actively infected with, or recovered from COVID-19 were included in the dataset. The repertoires were released in a freely available public database meant as a resource for research on the immune response to SARS-CoV-2. Samples came from the ongoing ImmuneRACE study (first 160 participants) plus 1,254 subjects from 6 global collaborators. The sample metadata nearly always contained a de-identified subject ID, COVID-19 status, age in years and sex. Where available, HLA class I and class II types were obtained from metadata supplied by the sample provider rather than from assay-based typing.

Study-wide findings and limitations: The quantity of clinical and demographic metadata differed by source and by participant and was supplied without curation.

Enrolling through a virtual design, the prospective study's participants ranged in age from roughly 18 to 89 years and lived across some 22 United States geographic areas. In the prospective study, cohorts were assigned on the basis of participant-reported clinical history obtained from a screening survey and a study questionnaire. ImmuneRACE Cohort 3 recovered participants were defined by two consecutive negative NP/OP PCR tests, healthcare professional clearance, or symptom resolution. In the prospective study, mobile phlebotomists collected whole blood, serum and a nasopharyngeal or oropharyngeal swab from each participant. Additional blood draws and questionnaires over an approximately 2-month period could optionally be provided by prospective study participants. Before DNA extraction, prospective study blood samples were shipped either frozen or at room temperature. Of note for this clone: No cognate antigen has been identified for it. No per-base quality is available; no much larger clone lies one base away.

TCRbeta CDR3 regions were amplified from genomic DNA using the immunoSEQ Assay, a bias-controlled multiplex PCR. From the authors' description of their analysis: Nucleated cell counts per sample were estimated from amplification of reference gene primers within the assay. Sequence reads were collapsed and filtered to measure the absolute abundance of every unique TCRbeta CDR3 rearrangement. For each sample, productive Simpson clonality was calculated by taking the square root of Simpson's diversity index across productive rearrangements. This immuneACCESS table, as held by TCRdb, lists in-frame sequences with V and J called but not all clones. Of the missing ones, under half trace to an unresolved V gene in checked studies; the others have no known cause. The V and J calls and the clone size are those of that table, but D and trimming were determined from the DNA. This sample holds hundreds of thousands of clones; 85% to 90% were observed only once. 0.95% to 1.5% of the sample is taken by the ten largest.

The CDR3, from cysteine to phenylalanine, totals 18 residues. Only CDR3 DNA is held: 54 bases, read in frame from base 1. The V end loses 1 base and the J end loses 2 bases, and a stretch of 19 bases separates them. The germline V gene provides CDR1 SGHVS and CDR2 FQNEAQ. The sequence joins TRBV7-8 to TRBJ2-3; matching of 6 bases hints at TRBD2 as the D gene. Sequenced material: PBMCs or T cells enriched from blood (not recorded which). The source of this sequence is a young man who had recovered from COVID-19. The DNA sequence is TGTGCCAGCAGCTTAGTAGTCCGCCCGGGAGCAAACACAGATACGCAGTATTTT. This translates into CASSLVVRPGANTDTQYF.